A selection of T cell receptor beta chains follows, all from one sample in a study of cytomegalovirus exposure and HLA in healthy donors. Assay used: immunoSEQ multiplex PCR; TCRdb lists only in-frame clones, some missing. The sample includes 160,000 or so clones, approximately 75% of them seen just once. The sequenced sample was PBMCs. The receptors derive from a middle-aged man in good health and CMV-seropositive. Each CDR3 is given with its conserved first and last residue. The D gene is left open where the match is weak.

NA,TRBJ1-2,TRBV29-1,CSVLDRRNGYTF,TGCAGCGTCCTTGACAGGAGAAATGGCTACACCTTC
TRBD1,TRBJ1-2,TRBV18,CASSGGTDTDGYTF,TGTGCCAGCTCGGGCGGGACAGACACAGATGGCTACACCTTC
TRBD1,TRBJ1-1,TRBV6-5,CASTRQGNTEAFF,TGTGCCAGCACTCGACAGGGGAACACTGAAGCTTTCTTT
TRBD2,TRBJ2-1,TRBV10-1,CASSVGGLAGGFDNEQFF,TGCGCCAGCAGTGTAGGAGGACTAGCGGGGGGGTTCGACAATGAGCAGTTCTTC
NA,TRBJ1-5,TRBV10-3,CAISETTRSNQPQHF,TGTGCCATCAGTGAAACGACACGTAGCAATCAGCCCCAGCATTTT
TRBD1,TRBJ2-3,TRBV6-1,CASKAGGGLQYF,TGTGCCAGCAAGGCAGGGGGCGGTCTTCAGTATTTT
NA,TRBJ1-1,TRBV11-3,CASSLGPGEAFF,TGTGCCAGCAGCCTAGGCCCAGGTGAAGCTTTCTTT
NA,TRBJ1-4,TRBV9,CASSVDRDMGTNEKLFF,TGTGCCAGCAGCGTAGACCGGGACATGGGGACTAATGAAAAACTGTTTTTT
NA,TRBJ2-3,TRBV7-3,CASSAQSTDTQYF,TGTGCCAGCAGCGCCCAGAGCACAGATACGCAGTATTTT
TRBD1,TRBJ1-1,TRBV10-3,CAIWTGNTEAFF,TGTGCCATCTGGACAGGGAACACTGAAGCTTTCTTT
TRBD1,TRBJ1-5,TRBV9,CASSVRGQGSNQPQHF,TGTGCCAGCAGCGTAAGGGGACAGGGTAGCAATCAGCCCCAGCATTTT
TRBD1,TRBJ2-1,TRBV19,CASSIQPPDRESYNEQFF,TGTGCCAGTAGTATACAACCTCCGGACAGGGAATCCTACAATGAGCAGTTCTTC
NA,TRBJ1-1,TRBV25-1,CASSGTGLPSTEAFF,TGTGCCAGCAGTGGAACAGGATTGCCGTCCACTGAAGCTTTCTTT
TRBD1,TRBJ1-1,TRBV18,CASSEQGVVMNTEAFF,TGTGCCAGCTCAGAACAGGGGGTTGTTATGAACACTGAAGCTTTCTTT
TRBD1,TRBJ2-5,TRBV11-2,CASSQTGSKTQYF,TGTGCCAGCAGCCAGACAGGGAGTAAGACCCAGTACTTC
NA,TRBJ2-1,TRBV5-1,CASSFQGYSGNEQFF,TGCGCCAGCAGCTTCCAGGGTTATAGTGGAAATGAGCAGTTCTTC
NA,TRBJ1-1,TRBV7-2,CASSLASLNTEAFF,TGTGCCAGCAGCTTAGCGAGCCTGAACACTGAAGCTTTCTTT
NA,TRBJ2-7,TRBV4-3,CASSQEWQSSYEQYF,TGCGCCAGCAGCCAAGAGTGGCAGTCGTCCTACGAGCAGTACTTC